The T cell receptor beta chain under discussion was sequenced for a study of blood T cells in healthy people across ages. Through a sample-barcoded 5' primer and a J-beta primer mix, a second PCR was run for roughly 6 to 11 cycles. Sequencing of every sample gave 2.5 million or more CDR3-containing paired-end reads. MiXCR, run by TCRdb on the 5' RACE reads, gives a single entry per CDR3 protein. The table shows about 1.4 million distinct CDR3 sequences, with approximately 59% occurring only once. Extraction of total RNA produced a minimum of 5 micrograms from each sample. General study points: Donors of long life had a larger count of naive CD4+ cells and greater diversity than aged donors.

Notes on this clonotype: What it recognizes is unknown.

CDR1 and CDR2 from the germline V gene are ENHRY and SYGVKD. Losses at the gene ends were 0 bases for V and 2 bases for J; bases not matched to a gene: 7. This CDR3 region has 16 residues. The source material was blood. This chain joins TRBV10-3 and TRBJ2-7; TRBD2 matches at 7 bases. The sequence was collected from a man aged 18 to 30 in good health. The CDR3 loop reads CAISESVAGATYEQYF. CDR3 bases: TGTGCCATCAGTGAGTCGGTAGCGGGTGCAACCTACGAGCAGTACTTC.